The following is a T cell receptor beta chain sequence with its context. This CDR3 is 13 amino acids long. Trimming removed 6 bases at V and 0 bases at J, with 6 bases between. Germline V gene lookup returns CDR1 LNHDA and CDR2 SQIVND (reference sequence). This sample is part of a study of shared clonotypes between healthy human individuals. A deep-level run was used for the assay. Data came from immunoSEQ multiplex PCR; TCRdb stores just in-frame clones and leaves some out. The sample consists of around 980,000 clones, roughly 74% of them appearing once. The sample consisted of memory CD4+ T cells from PBMCs. The subset: CD45RA-negative fraction. This rearrangement joins TRBV19 to TRBJ1-3; a weak D match, TRBD1 (5 bases). The receptor was derived from a man younger than 35 in good health. Some clones in this sample may be carry-over from other donors' samples. CDR3 amino acids: CASSRDSGNTIYF. CDR3 in DNA: TGTGCCAGTAGCAGGGACTCTGGAAACACCATATATTTT.